The following is a T cell receptor (beta chain) sequence with its context. The data are from a study of molecular identifiers for immune sequencing clone quantification. V was clipped by 3 bases and J by 5 bases, with 27 bases between them. CDR3 size: 18 residues. CDR1 and CDR2 (germline): SGDLS, YYNGEE. TCRdb re-analysed the PCR reads in MiXCR, keeping a single row per CDR3 protein. The sample comprises about 500,000 distinct CDR3 sequences, approximately 25% of which are singletons, and 0.7% to 0.9% rests with the top ten. This chain connects TRBV9 to TRBJ2-7; D tentatively fits TRBD1 or TRBD2 (5 bases each). The specimen sequenced was naive CD8+ T cells from blood, with Jurkat cell RNA spiked in. Subset noted: FACS-sorted CD8+CD4-CCR7+CD45RA+ naive T cells. This clonotype was obtained from a human donor in good health. Some libraries in this study had Jurkat cell RNA spiked in. DNA for the CDR3: TGTGCCAGCAGCGCCGGGGCTAGCAGGGCGATAGGGGTCCACGAGCAGTACTTC. This codes for CASSAGASRAIGVHEQYF. Variable domain in full (rest from reference TRBV9 and TRBJ2-7): DSGVTQTPKHLITATGQRVTLRCSPRSGDLSVYWYQQSLDQGLQFLIQYYNGEERAKGNILERFSAQQFPDLHSELNLSSLELGDSALYFCASSAGASRAIGVHEQYFGPGTRLTVT.